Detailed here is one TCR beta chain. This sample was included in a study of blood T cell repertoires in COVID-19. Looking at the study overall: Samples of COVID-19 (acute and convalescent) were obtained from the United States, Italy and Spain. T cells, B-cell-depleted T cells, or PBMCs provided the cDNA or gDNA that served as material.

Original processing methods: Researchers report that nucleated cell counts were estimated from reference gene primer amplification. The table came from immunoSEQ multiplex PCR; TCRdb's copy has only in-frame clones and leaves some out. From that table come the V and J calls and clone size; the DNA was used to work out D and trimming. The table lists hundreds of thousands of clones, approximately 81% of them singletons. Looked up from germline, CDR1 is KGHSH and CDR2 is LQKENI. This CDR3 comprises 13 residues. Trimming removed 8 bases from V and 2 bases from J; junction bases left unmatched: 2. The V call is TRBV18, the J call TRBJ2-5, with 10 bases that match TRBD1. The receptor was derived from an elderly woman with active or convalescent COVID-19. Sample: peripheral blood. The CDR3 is CASRQGAQETQYF. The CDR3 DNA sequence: TGTGCCAGCCGACAGGGGGCTCAAGAGACCCAGTACTTC.